The clone carrying this TCR beta chain was counted ten times or more. The sample belongs to a study of identical twins. TCRdb passed the 5' RACE reads through MiXCR, listing each CDR3 protein once. The table has 550,000 to 800,000 distinct CDR3 sequences, just over 7% seen once; the top ten hold roughly 1.6%. V lost 5 bases and J 9 bases, leaving 20 bases between the germline ends. Germline CDR1 reads MDHEN; CDR2 reads SYDVKM. This CDR3 has 15 amino acids. The sample also formed part of further work on yellow fever vaccine responses in identical twins.

The sample was PBMCs. The receptor was isolated from a woman younger than 35 in good health. The chain employs TRBV28 and TRBJ2-1; D is unresolved. CDR3 bases: TGTGCCAGCAGTACAAACCTACCCCTTCCAACTGAGCAGTTCTTC. Residues: CASSTNLPLPTEQFF.